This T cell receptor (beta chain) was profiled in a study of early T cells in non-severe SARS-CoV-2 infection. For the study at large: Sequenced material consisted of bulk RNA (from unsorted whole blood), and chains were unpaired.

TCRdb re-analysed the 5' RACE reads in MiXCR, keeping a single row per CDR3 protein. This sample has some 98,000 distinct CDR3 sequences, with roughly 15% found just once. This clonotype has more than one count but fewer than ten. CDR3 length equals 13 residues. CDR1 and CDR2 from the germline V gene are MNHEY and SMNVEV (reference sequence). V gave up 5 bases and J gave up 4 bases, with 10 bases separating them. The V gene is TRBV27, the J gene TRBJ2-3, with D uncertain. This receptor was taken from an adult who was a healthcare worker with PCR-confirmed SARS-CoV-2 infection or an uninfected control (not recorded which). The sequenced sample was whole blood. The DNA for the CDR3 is TGTGCCAGCAGTCATGGGGTCGCAGATACGCAGTATTTT. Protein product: CASSHGVADTQYF.